These T cell receptor beta chains were read from a single sample in a study of shared clonotypes between healthy human individuals. Produced via immunoSEQ multiplex PCR; TCRdb's table is partial and in-frame only. The table shows 950,000 to 1,300,000 clones, with about 75% occurring only once. The specimen sequenced was memory CD4+ T cells sorted from blood. The receptor set was obtained from a man aged 18-30 years in good health. Both conserved end residues are part of each CDR3. The D gene is left open where the match is weak. Clone size is shown for a subset of rows, as once, few, many or a class of expanded clone.

clone size	V gene	J gene	D gene	CDR3 DNA	CDR3 protein
.	TRBV5-5	TRBJ2-7	.	TGTGCCAGCAGCCCCGGAGGGCAGGTGGTTGGGCAGTACTTC	CASSPGGQVVGQYF
.	TRBV7-2	TRBJ2-1	.	TGTGCCAGCAGCTTGAGGACTGGACTTGAGCAGTTCTTC	CASSLRTGLEQFF
.	TRBV7-2	TRBJ2-1	.	TGTGCCAGCAGCTCTCAGGGGGGCAATGAGCAGTTCTTC	CASSSQGGNEQFF
.	TRBV19	TRBJ1-1	.	TGTGCCAGTAGTGCAGGGACCTTGGGCACTGAAGCTTTCTTT	CASSAGTLGTEAFF
.	TRBV19	TRBJ2-7	TRBD1	TGTGCCAGTAGTACCCCCGGGACAGGGCCCAACGAGCAGTACTTC	CASSTPGTGPNEQYF
.	TRBV18	TRBJ2-7	TRBD1	TGTGCCAGCTCACCGCCCGGACAGGGGAGCTCCTACGAGCAGTACTTC	CASSPPGQGSSYEQYF
few	TRBV6-6	TRBJ1-5	.	TGTGCCAGCAGAACGACAGAAAGCCTCAATCAGCCCCAGCATTTT	CASRTTESLNQPQHF
.	TRBV27	TRBJ2-7	.	TGTGCCAGCAGTTTACGGCACTTCTACGAGCAGTACTTC	CASSLRHFYEQYF
few	TRBV30	TRBJ1-3	.	TGTGCCTGGAGTATCCGGACCCCCTCTGGAAACACCATATATTTT	CAWSIRTPSGNTIYF
.	TRBV7-9	TRBJ2-1	.	TGTGCCAGCAGCTTACTGAGGGAGAGGAATGAGCAGTTCTTC	CASSLLRERNEQFF
.	TRBV5-1	TRBJ2-3	TRBD2	TGCGCCAGCAGCCGGGGGGAGAACACAGATACGCAGTATTTT	CASSRGENTDTQYF
.	TRBV28	TRBJ2-5	.	TGTGCCAGCAGCTATGCCCAGGGACTCCAAGAGACCCAGTACTTC	CASSYAQGLQETQYF
.	TRBV11-2	TRBJ1-2	.	TGTGCCAGCAGCTTAGGACAGGCAAGCTATGGCTACACCTTC	CASSLGQASYGYTF
.	TRBV11-2	TRBJ2-5	.	TGTGCCAGCAGCTTGTTATGGGGGGAGACCCAGTACTTC	CASSLLWGETQYF
.	TRBV5-1	TRBJ2-3	TRBD2	TGCGCCAGCAGCTTTAGCGGGCACACAGATACGCAGTATTTT	CASSFSGHTDTQYF
few	TRBV2	TRBJ1-5	.	TGTGCCAGCAGTGAAGGGGTCGTCGGCAATCAGCCCCAGCATTTT	CASSEGVVGNQPQHF
many	TRBV10-1	TRBJ1-6	.	TGCGCCAGCAGTGGGGACACCGCCGGGGCCCTCCACTTT	CASSGDTAGALHF
few	TRBV30	TRBJ1-1	.	TGTGCCTCCATGTGGGACACTGAAGCTTTCTTT	CASMWDTEAFF
.	TRBV7-6	TRBJ1-6	TRBD1	TGTGCCAGCAGCTTAGCCCCACAGGGGAATTCACCCCTCCACTTT	CASSLAPQGNSPLHF
.	TRBV4-1	TRBJ2-3	.	TGCGCCAGCAGCCAAGTGGGTAGCACAGATACGCAGTATTTT	CASSQVGSTDTQYF
.	TRBV5-1	TRBJ1-2	.	TGCGCCAGCAGCTTGGCCGGGGGAGGGAACTATGGCTACACCTTC	CASSLAGGGNYGYTF
.	TRBV5-1	TRBJ1-3	TRBD1	TGCGCCAGCAGCTTGGCCGAGGGGGCCTCTGGAAACACCATATATTTT	CASSLAEGASGNTIYF
.	TRBV19	TRBJ1-5	.	TGTGCTACCGATTTCGGGGCTGGCAATCAGCCCCAGCATTTT	CATDFGAGNQPQHF
few	TRBV28	TRBJ1-5	.	TGTGCCAGCAGTTTGGGGGTGCACGGCAATCAGCCCCAGCATTTT	CASSLGVHGNQPQHF
.	TRBV7-3	TRBJ2-5	.	TGTGCCAGCAGCTTAACCCCGGGACTCGGCCAAGAGACCCAGTACTTC	CASSLTPGLGQETQYF
.	TRBV5-5	TRBJ2-2	.	TGTGCCAGCAGCCCCATCCTGAGGAAGCGGGTGGTTTCGAACACCGGGGAGCTGTTTTTT	CASSPILRKRVVSNTGELFF
.	TRBV13	TRBJ2-2	.	TGTGCCAGCAGCCAGTCAGCCGGGGAGCTGTTTTTT	CASSQSAGELFF
once	TRBV28	TRBJ2-5	.	TGTGCCAGCAGTTCCCTCCTACAAGAGACCCAGTACTTC	CASSSLLQETQYF
few	TRBV28	TRBJ2-2	TRBD2	TGTGCCAGCGGGCGGGGGGTCTCCACCGGGGAGCTGTTTTTT	CASGRGVSTGELFF
.	TRBV7-8	TRBJ1-4	.	TGTGCCAGCGGGCTCTTAGGAGAAAAACTGTTTTTT	CASGLLGEKLFF
few	TRBV7-7	TRBJ2-4	TRBD1	TGTGCTAGCAGCCCAAGGGACAGCAACATTCAGTACTTC	CASSPRDSNIQYF
.	TRBV2	TRBJ2-7	TRBD1	TGTGCCAGCAGAGGCGACAGGGGTGGACCCTACGAGCAGTACTTC	CASRGDRGGPYEQYF
.	TRBV5-3	TRBJ2-7	.	TGTGCCAGAAGCTTGGAGACGGTCAGCTCCTACGAGCAGTACTTC	CARSLETVSSYEQYF
many	TRBV6-5	TRBJ1-1	.	TGTGCCAGCCCTATGGTGGGAGACACTGAAGCTTTCTTT	CASPMVGDTEAFF
.	TRBV10-3	TRBJ1-3	.	TGTGCCATCAGGACCCAAGACACCTCCTTGGCTGGAAACACCATATATTTT	CAIRTQDTSLAGNTIYF
.	TRBV30	TRBJ2-7	.	TGTGCCTGGAGTACGGGAATTGCCGAGCAGTACTTC	CAWSTGIAEQYF
.	TRBV28	TRBJ1-1	.	TGTGCCAGCCTTGGGACCGAGAACACTGAAGCTTTCTTT	CASLGTENTEAFF